The present T cell receptor beta chain was sequenced within a study of siplizumab effects on memory and regulatory T cells. Whole-study findings and limits: Treg-derived clones made up an average of approximately 70% of mappable alloreactive CD4+ clones with siplizumab and roughly 29% in controls.

The method was immunoSEQ multiplex PCR; TCRdb's version includes in-frame clones alone and lacks a portion of them. The repertoire holds roughly 56,000 clones, approximately 93% seen once, with around 40% in the top ten. A note on this clone: Its antigen is still unknown.

This CDR3 is built from 13 residues. Germline V lookup: CDR1 LNHNV, CDR2 YYDKDF (reference sequence). V lost 4 bases, J lost 2 bases, and 8 bases lay in between. The clonotype originates from a human donor in good health. This sequence joins TRBV15 and TRBJ1-1; D remains unclear. The specimen sequenced was CD8+ T cells sorted from blood. The CDR3 bases are TGTGCCACCAGCACGACCCTTAACACTGAAGCTTTCTTT. It is translated as CATSTTLNTEAFF.